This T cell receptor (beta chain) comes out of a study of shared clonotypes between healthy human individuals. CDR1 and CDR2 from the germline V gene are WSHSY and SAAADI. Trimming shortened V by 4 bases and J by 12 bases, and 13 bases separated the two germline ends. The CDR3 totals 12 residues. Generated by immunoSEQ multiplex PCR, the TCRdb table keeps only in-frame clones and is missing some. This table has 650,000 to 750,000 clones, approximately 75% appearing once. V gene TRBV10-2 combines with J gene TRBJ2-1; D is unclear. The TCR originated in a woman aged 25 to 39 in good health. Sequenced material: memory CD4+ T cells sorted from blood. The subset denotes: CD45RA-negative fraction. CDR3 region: CASSGLSGGQFF. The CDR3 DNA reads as TGCGCCAGCAGTGGTCTCTCGGGTGGGCAGTTCTTC.